This TCR beta chain was sequenced for a study of vaccination and CD4 T cells after COVID-19. Across the study: Recovered patients in the cohort numbered six men and four women, two of them Hispanic. Convalescent patients gave post-COVID blood a median about 100 days post-diagnosis, range 35 to 161. Broader study findings: In convalescent patients, a median 86.3% of post-vaccine SARS-CoV-2-reactive clones appeared only after vaccination.

Germline V gives CDR1 SQVTM, CDR2 ANQGSEA. This CDR3 region has 12 residues. The ends were cut back, 4 bases at V and 4 bases at J, with 8 bases in the middle. Described treatment: roughly ten-day PBMC culture with coronavirus spike peptide pools or control peptides (ViraFEST assay). Expanded clonotypes were found by TCR sequencing after peptide-pool stimulation (ViraFEST). The study sequenced cultured CD4+ T cell DNA using the Oncomine TCR Beta short-read assay. MiXCR, applied by TCRdb to the PCR reads, yields one record per CDR3 protein. The table shows fewer than 20,000 distinct CDR3 sequences, with roughly two fifths occurring only once. A single count supports this clonotype. Antigen: not known.

This chain joins TRBV29-1 and TRBJ2-1; D not certain. The receptor was isolated from a human donor who had recovered from COVID-19. Sequenced material: CD4+ T cells from blood, cultured in vitro, taken before SARS-CoV-2 vaccination. CDR3 in amino acids: CSVVSVYNEQFF. Here the CDR3 DNA reads TGCAGCGTTGTTTCCGTTTACAATGAGCAGTTCTTC.